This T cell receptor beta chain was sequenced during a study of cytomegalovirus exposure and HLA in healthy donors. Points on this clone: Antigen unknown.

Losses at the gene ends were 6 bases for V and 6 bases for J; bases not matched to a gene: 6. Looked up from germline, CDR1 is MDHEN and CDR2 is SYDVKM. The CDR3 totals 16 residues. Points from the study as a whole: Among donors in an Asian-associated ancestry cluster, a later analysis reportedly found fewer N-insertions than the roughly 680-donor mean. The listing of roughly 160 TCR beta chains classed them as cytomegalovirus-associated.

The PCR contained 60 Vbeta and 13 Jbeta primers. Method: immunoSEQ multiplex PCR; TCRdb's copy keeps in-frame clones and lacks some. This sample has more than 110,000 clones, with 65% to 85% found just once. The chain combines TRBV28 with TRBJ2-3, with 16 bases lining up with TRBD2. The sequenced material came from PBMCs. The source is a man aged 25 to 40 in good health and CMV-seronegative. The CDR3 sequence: CASSGTSGRARDTQYF. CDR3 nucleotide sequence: TGTGCCAGCAGCGGGACTAGCGGGAGGGCCAGGGATACGCAGTATTTT.